Given below is one TCR beta chain in context. The data are from a study of CD8+ T cells in alopecia areata. Treatment noted: oral pan-JAK inhibitor, 5-10 mg twice daily. CDR3 size: 15 residues. Germline V gene sequence: CDR1 LGHNA, CDR2 YSLEER. Germline trimming cut 1 base from V and 5 bases from J; bases unmatched to any gene: 7. Extraction of RNA preceded its reverse transcription into cDNA, which served as the sequencing template. The data were produced by immunoSEQ multiplex PCR, yet TCRdb's version contains in-frame clones alone and is incomplete. Of some 200,000 clones detected, nearly 60% appear once; the ten largest clones hold roughly 5%.

The chain has TRBV4-3 and TRBJ2-5; 7 bases are a match to TRBD2. The material sequenced was CD4+ T cells sorted from blood, taken at week 24, from a patient treated with tofacitinib. This TCR came from a human donor with alopecia areata. The CDR3 region is CASSQGARRGETQYF. The DNA for the CDR3 is TGCGCCAGCAGCCAAGGGGCCCGGCGGGGGGAGACCCAGTACTTC.